This T cell receptor (beta chain) comes out of a study of T cells in Graves' hyperthyroidism and ophthalmopathy. Regarding the study as a whole: Most expanded thyroid clonotypes above 0.001 recurred in blood.

Trimming removed 4 bases at V and 0 bases at J, with 17 bases between. Germline assignment: CDR1 SGHKS and CDR2 YYEKEE (reference sequence). CDR3 length equals 17 residues. RNA transcripts provided the source from which TCR beta CDR3 regions were amplified. A set of HTBI primers served as the primers for a first-round RT-PCR of the TCR CDR3. TCRdb reprocessed the multiplex PCR reads with MiXCR, giving one entry per CDR3 protein. The sample includes 300,000 to 450,000 distinct CDR3 sequences, roughly 13% of them seen just once. Turning to this clonotype: The antigen remains unidentified.

The sample consisted of blood. V gene TRBV5-5 combines with J gene TRBJ2-1; D perhaps matches TRBD2 (6 bases). The TCR sequence derives from a man aged 25-45 years with Graves' hyperthyroidism that later progressed to Graves' ophthalmopathy. For the CDR3, the DNA is TGTGCCAGCAGCCTCCTTGGGACTGAGAACTCCTACAATGAGCAGTTCTTC. Protein: CASSLLGTENSYNEQFF. Using reference TRBV5-5 and TRBJ2-1 for the parts outside the CDR3, the full variable domain is DAGVTQSPTHLIKTRGQQVTLRCSPISGHKSVSWYQQVLGQGPQFIFQYYEKEERGRGNFPDRFSARQFPNYSSELNVNALLLGDSALYLCASSLLGTENSYNEQFFGPGTRLTVL.